This T cell receptor beta chain comes out of a study of blood T cell repertoires in COVID-19. Background on the study: COVID-19 samples from acute and convalescent phases originated in the United States, Italy and Spain.

CDR3 length: 15 amino acids. The germline V and J ends were trimmed by 1 base and 0 bases, with 9 bases remaining between them. In germline, CDR1 is SGHVS, CDR2 FNYEAQ. This clone was recorded once. Original handling: It was from reference gene primer amplification that nucleated cell counts were estimated. Only in-frame clones appear in the TCRdb table, and some are missing; sequencing was by immunoSEQ multiplex PCR. V and J calls and clone size come straight from that table; D and trimming were deduced from the DNA. Here the sample spans around 210,000 clones, about four fifths being singletons. The sequenced material came from peripheral blood. The chain has TRBV7-6 and TRBJ1-1; tentative D call: TRBD1 (5 bases). The sequence derives from a woman of 80 years or more with COVID-19, enrolled during active disease. The CDR3 here is CASSLGGGMNTEAFF. The CDR3 bases are TGTGCCAGCAGCTTAGGGGGCGGGATGAACACTGAAGCTTTCTTT.